What follows are 11 T cell receptor beta chains derived from one specimen sequenced in a study of blood T cell repertoires in COVID-19. The data were produced by immunoSEQ multiplex PCR, yet TCRdb's version contains in-frame clones alone and is incomplete. The sample shows more than 250,000 clones, about 87% of them seen only once. The sequenced sample was peripheral blood. These receptors were obtained from a woman aged 25 to 39 with COVID-19, enrolled during active disease.

This clone has just a few counts. This sequence joins TRBV13 and TRBJ2-1; the match to TRBD2 covers 9 bases. CDR1 and CDR2 (germline): PRHDT, FYEKMQ (reference sequence). After removal of 4 bases from V and 2 bases from J, the junction contained 12 bases not matched to a gene. CDR3 length equals 18 residues. Here the CDR3 reads CASSYGALTSGTYNEQFF. The CDR3 DNA reads as TGTGCCAGCAGCTATGGGGCCTTGACTAGCGGAACCTACAATGAGCAGTTCTTC. Based on the CDR3 plus reference TRBV13 and TRBJ2-1, the full variable domain is AAGVIQSPRHLIKEKRETATLKCYPIPRHDTVYWYQQGPGQDPQFLISFYEKMQSDKGSIPDRFSAQQFSDYHSELNMSSLELGDSALYFCASSYGALTSGTYNEQFFGPGTRLTVL.

The chain links TRBV27 to TRBJ2-1, with unresolved D. There are 18 residues in the CDR3. Germline V CDR1 and CDR2: MNHEY, SMNVEV (reference sequence). V was shortened by 6 bases and J by 1 base, with 22 bases between the two germline ends. The CDR3 loop is CASSPTWASIGSYNEQFF. The CDR3 DNA sequence: TGTGCCAGCAGCCCCACCTGGGCCTCGATAGGTTCCTACAATGAGCAGTTCTTC.

In its sample, this clone was seen once. The CDR3 region is CASTQTSGGPTDTQYF. CDR3 bases: TGTGCCAGCACCCAGACTAGCGGGGGACCCACAGATACGCAGTATTTT. The chain joins TRBV13 to TRBJ2-3; 12 bases are shared with TRBD2. The ends lost 7 bases at V and 2 bases at J; junction bases unmatched: 7. Germline V gives CDR1 PRHDT, CDR2 FYEKMQ (reference sequence). The CDR3 covers 16 residues. Together with reference TRBV13 and TRBJ2-3, the CDR3 gives the full variable domain: AAGVIQSPRHLIKEKRETATLKCYPIPRHDTVYWYQQGPGQDPQFLISFYEKMQSDKGSIPDRFSAQQFSDYHSELNMSSLELGDSALYFCASTQTSGGPTDTQYFGPGTRLTVL.

V gene TRBV27 combines with J gene TRBJ1-2; D is perhaps TRBD1 (6 bases). Trimming removed 8 bases at V and 8 bases at J, with 27 bases between. The CDR3 runs to 16 residues. The germline CDR1 and CDR2 sequences are MNHEY and SMNVEV (reference sequence). CDR3 sequence reads: CASWGGAADLVKGYTF. In DNA, the CDR3 is TGTGCCAGCTGGGGGGGGGCAGCCGACCTGGTGAAGGGCTACACCTTC.

The V call is TRBV2, the J call TRBJ1-2, with TRBD1 as a possible D gene (5 bases). CDR1 is SNHLY and CDR2 is FYNNEI in the germline V gene. Trimming left V 7 bases short and J 0 bases short, with 12 bases between. The CDR3 has 14 residues. As DNA, the CDR3 is TGTGCCAGCAACCCAGACAGTTCTAACTATGGCTACACCTTC. Translating gives CASNPDSSNYGYTF.

A single count supports this clone. The chain couples TRBV3-1 (or the pseudogene TRBV3-2) to TRBJ1-5; tentatively, D is TRBD1 (6 bases). V lost 4 bases and J 2 bases, leaving 21 bases between the germline ends. The CDR3 sequence is 18 residues long. CDR1 and CDR2 from the germline V gene are LGHDT and YNNKEL (reference sequence). CDR3 DNA: TGTGCCAGCAGCCCTAAACCTGACAGGAGCCCGGGCAATCAGCCCCAGCATTTT. This codes for CASSPKPDRSPGNQPQHF.

This chain connects TRBV9 to TRBJ2-1; 13 positions agree with TRBD2. Trimming removed 4 bases from V and 4 bases from J; junction bases left unmatched: 11. CDR1 and CDR2 from the germline V gene are SGDLS and YYNGEE. This CDR3 contains 18 residues. The CDR3 sequence is CASSLGILAGGLYNEQFF. CDR3 bases: TGTGCCAGCAGCCTAGGTATACTAGCGGGGGGGTTGTACAATGAGCAGTTCTTC.

The V gene is TRBV6-5, the J gene TRBJ2-3; maybe TRBD1 (6 bases). CDR1 MNHEY and CDR2 SVGAGI come from the germline V gene. The CDR3 runs 14 residues. Trimming took off 5 bases at V and 2 bases at J, with 11 bases between the two ends. The CDR3 is CASSKQGHTDTQYF. The CDR3 DNA sequence: TGTGCCAGCAGTAAACAGGGTCACACAGATACGCAGTATTTT.

The rearrangement links TRBV7-2 to TRBJ1-2; TRBD1 aligns across 8 bases. With 7 bases clipped from V and 2 bases from J, the junction kept 6 bases outside the gene matches. The CDR3 spans 14 residues. Germline V CDR1 and CDR2: SGHTA, FQGNSA. CDR3 protein: CASIQTGVNYGYTF. CDR3 coding DNA: TGTGCCAGCATCCAGACAGGGGTGAACTATGGCTACACCTTC.

This sequence joins TRBV28 and TRBJ1-4, with D unresolved. Germline CDR1 is MDHEN and CDR2 is SYDVKM. This CDR3 contains 12 residues. Trimming took 8 bases from V and 8 from J, leaving 12 bases between them. The CDR3 region has the DNA TGTGCCAGCGCCGTTACGGTAGAAAAACTGTTTTTT. It yields the protein CASAVTVEKLFF.

V gene TRBV6-2 or TRBV6-3 combines with J gene TRBJ2-2, with 9 bases aligning to TRBD2. The CDR3 length is 15 residues. The ends lost 4 bases at V and 5 bases at J; junction bases unmatched: 5. From germline, CDR1 is MNHEY and CDR2 SVGEGT. The CDR3 protein is CASSSPSGTTGELFF. The CDR3 bases are TGTGCCAGCAGTTCCCCTAGCGGGACAACCGGGGAGCTGTTTTTT.